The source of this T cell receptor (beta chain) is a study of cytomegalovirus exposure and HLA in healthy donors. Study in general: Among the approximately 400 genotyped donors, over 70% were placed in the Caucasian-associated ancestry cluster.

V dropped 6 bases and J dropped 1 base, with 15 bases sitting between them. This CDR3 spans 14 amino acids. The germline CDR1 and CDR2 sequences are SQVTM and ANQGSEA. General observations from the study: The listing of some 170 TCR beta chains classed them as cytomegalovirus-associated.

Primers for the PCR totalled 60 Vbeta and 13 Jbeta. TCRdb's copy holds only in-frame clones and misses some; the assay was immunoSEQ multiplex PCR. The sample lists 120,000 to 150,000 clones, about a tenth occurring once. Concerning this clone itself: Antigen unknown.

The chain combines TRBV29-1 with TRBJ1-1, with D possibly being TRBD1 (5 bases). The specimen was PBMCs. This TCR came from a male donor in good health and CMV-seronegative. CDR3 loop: CSVPLWGPNTEAFF. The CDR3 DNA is TGCAGCGTACCCTTATGGGGCCCGAACACTGAAGCTTTCTTT.